The T cell receptor (beta chain) described here comes from a study of shared clonotypes between healthy human individuals. Study observations and caveats: Clonotype sharing across donors was expected to vary with sequencing depth.

As for this clone: The antigen is undetermined.

Genomic DNA of every subset was divided equally among multiple immunoSEQ plates. Each replicate PCR on the sorted subsets used about 0.2 ug DNA (around 30,000 T cell genomes). The assay was immunoSEQ multiplex PCR, and TCRdb's table has in-frame clones only and misses some. This table holds about 180,000 clones, 85% to 95% found once. From germline, CDR1 is MDHEN and CDR2 SYDVKM. The CDR3 consists of 14 residues. This receptor was identified in a woman aged 25 to 39 in good health. The sequenced material came from naive CD4+ T cells sorted from blood. The subset was: CD45RA+ positively selected. This chain links TRBV28 with TRBJ2-5; D uncertain. Judging by the DNA end, TRBJ2-7 fits better; the J call may be wrong. This CDR3 reads CASSLRLVSGEQYF. The CDR3 DNA follows: TGTGCCAGCAGTTTACGATTAGTTTCGGGCGAGCAGTACTTC.